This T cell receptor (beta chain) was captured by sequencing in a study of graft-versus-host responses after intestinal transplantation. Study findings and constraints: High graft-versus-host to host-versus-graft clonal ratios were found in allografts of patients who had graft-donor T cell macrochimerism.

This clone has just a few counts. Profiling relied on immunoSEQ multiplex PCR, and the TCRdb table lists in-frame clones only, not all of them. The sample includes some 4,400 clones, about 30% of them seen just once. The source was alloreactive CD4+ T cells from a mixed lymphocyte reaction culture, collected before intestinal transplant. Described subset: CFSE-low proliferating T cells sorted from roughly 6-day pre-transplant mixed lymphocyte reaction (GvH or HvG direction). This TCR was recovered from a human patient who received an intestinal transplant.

The CDR3 DNA sequence: TGTGCCAGCAGACTAGCGGGGGACACCGGGGAGCTGTTTTTT. It is translated as CASRLAGDTGELFF. J is TRBJ2-2 and V is TRBV7-3, with TRBD2 identical over 11 bases. CDR1 is SGHTA and CDR2 is FQGTGA in the germline V gene. V lost 6 bases to trimming and J lost 3 bases; unmatched junction nucleotides: 0. The CDR3 length is 14 residues.